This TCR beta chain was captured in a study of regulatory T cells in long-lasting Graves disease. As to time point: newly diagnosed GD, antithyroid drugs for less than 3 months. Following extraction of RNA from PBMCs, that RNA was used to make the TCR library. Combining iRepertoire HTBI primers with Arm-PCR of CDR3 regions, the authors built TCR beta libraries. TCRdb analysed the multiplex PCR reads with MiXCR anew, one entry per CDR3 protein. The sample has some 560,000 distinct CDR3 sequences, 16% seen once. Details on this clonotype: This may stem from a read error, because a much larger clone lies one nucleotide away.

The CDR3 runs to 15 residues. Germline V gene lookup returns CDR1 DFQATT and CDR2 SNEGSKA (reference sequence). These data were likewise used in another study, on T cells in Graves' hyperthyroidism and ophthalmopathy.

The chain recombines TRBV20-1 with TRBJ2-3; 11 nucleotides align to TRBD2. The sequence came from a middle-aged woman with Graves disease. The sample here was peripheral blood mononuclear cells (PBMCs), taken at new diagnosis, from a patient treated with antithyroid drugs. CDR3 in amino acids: CSAGGTSGLTGTQYF. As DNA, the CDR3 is TGCAGTGCGGGCGGGACTAGCGGATTAACAGGTACGCAGTATTTT.